Listed below are T cell receptor beta chains from one sample, sequenced in a study of T cell responses to AZD1222 COVID-19 vaccine. Using immunoSEQ multiplex PCR, the repertoire was profiled, and TCRdb retains in-frame clones only, with some absent. The sample holds 95,000 to 150,000 clones, 92% seen once. Specimen: peripheral blood, collected 28 days after the second AZD1222 dose. These receptors originate from an adult who received the AZD1222 COVID-19 vaccine. Both conserved end residues are part of each CDR3. The D gene is left open where the match is weak. Some rows have no size entry. The others give once, few or many, or a class for an expanded clone.

d_gene,v_gene,j_gene,abundance,CDR3aa,CDR3nt
NA,TRBV28,TRBJ2-7,NA,CASRTGNYEQYF,TGTGCCAGCAGAACAGGGAACTACGAGCAGTACTTC
NA,TRBV11-2,TRBJ1-6,once,CASSISDNSPLHF,TGTGCCAGCAGCATCAGCGATAATTCACCCCTCCACTTT
TRBD1,TRBV2,TRBJ1-5,NA,CASSEARQGGQPQHF,TGTGCCAGCAGTGAAGCAAGACAGGGCGGTCAGCCCCAGCATTTT
NA,TRBV5-1,TRBJ2-1,NA,CASSLDGGEQFF,TGCGCCAGCAGCTTGGATGGGGGTGAGCAGTTCTTC
NA,TRBV4-1,TRBJ1-1,NA,CASSRGWVPSTEAFF,TGCGCCAGCAGCCGCGGATGGGTCCCATCCACTGAAGCTTTCTTT
TRBD1,TRBV7-8,TRBJ1-1,NA,CASSSRQGLRAFF,TGTGCCAGCAGCTCAAGACAGGGGCTGAGAGCTTTCTTT
TRBD1,TRBV2,TRBJ1-5,NA,CASSRQGWNQPQHF,TGTGCCAGCAGCCGACAGGGTTGGAATCAGCCCCAGCATTTT
TRBD1,TRBV7-9,TRBJ1-5,NA,CASSSDRDSNQPQHF,TGTGCCAGCAGTTCAGACAGGGATAGCAATCAGCCCCAGCATTTT
TRBD1,TRBV5-1,TRBJ1-1,NA,CASSWNTGGNTEAFF,TGCGCCAGCAGCTGGAATACAGGGGGGAACACTGAAGCTTTCTTT
NA,TRBV7-2,TRBJ1-6,NA,CASSLLGPTKNSPLHF,TGTGCCAGCAGCTTATTGGGTCCTACAAAAAATTCACCCCTCCACTTT
TRBD2,TRBV28,TRBJ2-1,NA,CASSLWASRSGRAGGEQFF,TGTGCCAGCAGTTTATGGGCCTCGCGTAGCGGGAGGGCGGGAGGCGAGCAGTTCTTC
TRBD1,TRBV27,TRBJ1-2,NA,CASSSGGSGGYTF,TGTGCCAGCAGTTCAGGGGGCTCGGGGGGCTACACCTTC
TRBD1,TRBV27,TRBJ2-7,NA,CASSAGGLDEQYF,TGTGCCAGCAGCGCAGGGGGTTTGGACGAGCAGTACTTC
TRBD1,TRBV6-5,TRBJ1-5,NA,CASKGQGLSPQHF,TGTGCCAGTAAGGGACAGGGGCTATCGCCCCAGCATTTT
TRBD2,TRBV6-5,TRBJ2-7,NA,CASSLSGRGTYEQYF,TGTGCCAGCAGTCTTAGCGGGAGGGGTACCTACGAGCAGTACTTC
NA,TRBV19,TRBJ1-3,NA,CASSIEGESGNTIYF,TGTGCCAGTAGTATAGAGGGAGAGTCTGGAAACACCATATATTTT
NA,TRBV10-3,TRBJ2-6,NA,CAISESLGVGSGANVLTF,TGTGCCATCAGTGAGTCTTTGGGAGTGGGCTCTGGGGCCAACGTCCTGACTTTC
NA,TRBV19,TRBJ1-3,NA,CASSQSGNTIYF,TGTGCCAGTAGTCAAAGCGGAAACACCATATATTTT
NA,TRBV28,TRBJ2-6,NA,CASSPPSGALGANVLTF,TGTGCCAGCAGTCCCCCCTCTGGGGCCCTCGGGGCCAACGTCCTGACTTTC
NA,TRBV19,TRBJ1-2,NA,CASSALRDYFDYGYTF,TGTGCCAGTAGTGCCCTCCGGGACTACTTTGACTATGGCTACACCTTC
NA,TRBV1,TRBJ2-2,NA,CTSSQPQRRGAVF,TGCACCAGCAGCCAACCACAGAGGCGGGGAGCTGTTTTT
TRBD2,TRBV7-2,TRBJ2-5,NA,CASSSPWTSGGSGETQYF,TGTGCCAGCAGCTCCCCCTGGACTAGCGGGGGTTCGGGGGAGACCCAGTACTTC
NA,TRBV7-9,TRBJ2-2,few,CASSFSAGLRSFNTGELFF,TGTGCCAGCAGCTTTAGTGCCGGGTTGAGAAGTTTTAACACCGGGGAGCTGTTTTTT
NA,TRBV15,TRBJ1-2,NA,CATYREGDYGYTF,TGTGCCACCTATAGGGAAGGGGACTATGGCTACACCTTC
NA,TRBV9,TRBJ2-7,NA,CASSGRQSSYEQYF,TGTGCCAGCAGCGGCCGACAGTCCTCCTACGAGCAGTACTTC
NA,TRBV5-1,TRBJ2-7,NA,CASSRSGSSYEQYF,TGCGCCAGCAGCCGTAGCGGCAGCTCCTACGAGCAGTACTTC
NA,TRBV28,TRBJ1-6,NA,CASRQNYNSPLHF,TGTGCCAGCCGACAGAACTATAATTCACCCCTCCACTTT
NA,TRBV11-2,TRBJ1-2,NA,CASSLDSGDHGYTF,TGTGCCAGCAGCTTAGATTCAGGGGACCATGGCTACACCTTC
TRBD2,TRBV5-4,TRBJ2-3,NA,CASSLRLAGSTDTQYF,TGTGCCAGCAGCTTGCGGCTAGCGGGATCCACAGATACGCAGTATTTT
TRBD2,TRBV5-4,TRBJ2-7,NA,CASSPGTSGFYEQYF,TGTGCCAGCAGCCCCGGGACTAGCGGGTTTTACGAGCAGTACTTC
NA,TRBV28,TRBJ2-3,NA,CASSPDTDTQYF,TGTGCCAGCAGTCCGGACACAGATACGCAGTATTTT
NA,TRBV5-1,TRBJ1-1,NA,CASHKGMNTEAFF,TGCGCCAGTCATAAGGGGATGAACACTGAAGCTTTCTTT
NA,TRBV24-1,TRBJ1-2,NA,CATRDTTYGYTF,TGTGCCACTCGCGACACGACCTATGGCTACACCTTC